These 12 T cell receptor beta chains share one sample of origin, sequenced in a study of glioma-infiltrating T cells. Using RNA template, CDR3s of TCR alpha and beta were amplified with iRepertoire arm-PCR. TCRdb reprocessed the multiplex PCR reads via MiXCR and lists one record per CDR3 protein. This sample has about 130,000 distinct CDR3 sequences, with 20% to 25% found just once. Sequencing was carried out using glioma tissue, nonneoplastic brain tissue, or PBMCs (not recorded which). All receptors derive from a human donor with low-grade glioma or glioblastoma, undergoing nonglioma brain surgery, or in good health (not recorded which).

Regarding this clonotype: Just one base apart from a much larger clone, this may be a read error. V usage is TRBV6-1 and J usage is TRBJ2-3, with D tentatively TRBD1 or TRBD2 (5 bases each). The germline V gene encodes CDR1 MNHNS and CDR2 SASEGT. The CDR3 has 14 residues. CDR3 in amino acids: CAIRDGLSKDTQYF. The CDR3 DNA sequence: TGTGCCATACGGGACGGTCTTAGCAAAGATACGCAGTATTTT.

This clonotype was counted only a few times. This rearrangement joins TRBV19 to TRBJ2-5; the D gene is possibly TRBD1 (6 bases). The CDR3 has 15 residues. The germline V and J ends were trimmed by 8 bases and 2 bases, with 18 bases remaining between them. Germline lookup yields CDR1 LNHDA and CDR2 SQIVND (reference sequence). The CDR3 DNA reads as TGTGCCAGTGCCCTCTGGGACACAGGGCAAGAGACCCAGTACTTC. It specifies CASALWDTGQETQYF.

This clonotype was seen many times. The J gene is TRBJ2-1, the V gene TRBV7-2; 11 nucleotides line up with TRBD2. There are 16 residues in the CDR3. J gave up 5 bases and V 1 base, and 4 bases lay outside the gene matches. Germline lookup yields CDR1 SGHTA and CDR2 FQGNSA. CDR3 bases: TGTGCCAGCAGCTTAGGGACTAGCGGGTCCCACAATGAGCAGTTCTTC. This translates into CASSLGTSGSHNEQFF.

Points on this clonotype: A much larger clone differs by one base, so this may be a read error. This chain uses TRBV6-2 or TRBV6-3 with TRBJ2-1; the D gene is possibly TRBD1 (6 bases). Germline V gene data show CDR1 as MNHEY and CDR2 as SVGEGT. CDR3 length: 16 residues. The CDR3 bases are TGTGCCAACAGTTACCACCTCACAGGGAATGGCAATGAGCAGTTCTTC. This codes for CANSYHLTGNGNEQFF.

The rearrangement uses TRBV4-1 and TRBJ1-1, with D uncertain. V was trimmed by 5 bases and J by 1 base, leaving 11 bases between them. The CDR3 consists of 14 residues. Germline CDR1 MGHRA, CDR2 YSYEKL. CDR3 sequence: CASSEKGGNTEAFF. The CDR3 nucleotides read TGCGCCAGCAGCGAAAAGGGTGGGAACACTGAAGCTTTCTTT.

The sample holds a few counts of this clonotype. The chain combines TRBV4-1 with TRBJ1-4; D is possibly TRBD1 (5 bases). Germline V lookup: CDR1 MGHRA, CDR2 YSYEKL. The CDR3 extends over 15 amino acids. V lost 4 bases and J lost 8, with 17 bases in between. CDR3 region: CASSLPGTAGEKLFF. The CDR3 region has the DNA TGCGCCAGCAGCCTCCCGGGGACCGCGGGCGAAAAACTGTTTTTT.

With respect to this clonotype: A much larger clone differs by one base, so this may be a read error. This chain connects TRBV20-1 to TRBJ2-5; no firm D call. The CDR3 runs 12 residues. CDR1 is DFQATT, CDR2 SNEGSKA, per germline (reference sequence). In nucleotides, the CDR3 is TGCAGTGCACCGCAGGATCAAGAGACCGAGTACTTC. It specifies CSAPQDQETEYF.

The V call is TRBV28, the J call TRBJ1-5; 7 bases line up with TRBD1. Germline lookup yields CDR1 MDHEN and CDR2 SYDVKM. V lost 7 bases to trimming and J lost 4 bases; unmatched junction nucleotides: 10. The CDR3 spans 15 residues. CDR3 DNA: TGTGCCAGCACTCCGAGGGGACAGCAAAATCAGCCCCAGCATTTT. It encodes CASTPRGQQNQPQHF.

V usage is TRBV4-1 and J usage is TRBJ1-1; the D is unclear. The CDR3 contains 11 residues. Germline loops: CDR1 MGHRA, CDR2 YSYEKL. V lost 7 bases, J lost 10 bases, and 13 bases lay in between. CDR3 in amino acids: CASTNGGGAFF. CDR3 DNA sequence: TGCGCCAGCACCAACGGTGGTGGAGCTTTCTTT.

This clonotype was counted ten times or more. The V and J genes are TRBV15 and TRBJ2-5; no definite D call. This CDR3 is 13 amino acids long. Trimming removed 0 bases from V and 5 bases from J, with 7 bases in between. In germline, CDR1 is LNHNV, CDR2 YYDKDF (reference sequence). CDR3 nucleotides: TGTGCCACCAGCAGAGATTCGCTGGAGACCCAGTACTTC. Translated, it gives CATSRDSLETQYF.

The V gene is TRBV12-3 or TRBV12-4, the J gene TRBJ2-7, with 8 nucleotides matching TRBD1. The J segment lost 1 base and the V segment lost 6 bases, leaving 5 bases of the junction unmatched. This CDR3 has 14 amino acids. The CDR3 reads CASSPGTGSYEQYV. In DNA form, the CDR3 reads TGTGCCAGCAGCCCCGGGACAGGTTCCTACGAGCAGTACGTC.

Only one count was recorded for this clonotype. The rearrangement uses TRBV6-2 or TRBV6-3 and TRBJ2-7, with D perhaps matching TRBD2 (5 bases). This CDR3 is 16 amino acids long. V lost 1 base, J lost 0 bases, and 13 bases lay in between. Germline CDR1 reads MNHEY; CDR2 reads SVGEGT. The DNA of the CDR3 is TGTGCCAGCAGTTACTTGGTAGGAGGCACCTCCTACGAGCAGTACGTC. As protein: CASSYLVGGTSYEQYV.